The 9 T cell receptor beta chains listed next were all sequenced from one sample in a study of blood T cell repertoires in COVID-19 (TCRdb year 2020). The method was the immunoSEQ multiplex PCR assay. TCRdb provides this immuneACCESS table in a form limited to in-frame rearrangements. Some clones are lacking; in checked studies, under half of them reflect an unresolved V gene, and why the rest are absent is not known. A total of about 190,000 clones appear in this sample, around nine tenths of them only once. The ten largest clones capture around 2.3% of the sample. The sequenced sample consisted of peripheral blood. The receptors shown here come from a man aged 70-80 years with active or convalescent COVID-19.

This rearrangement joins TRBV9 to TRBJ1-1; no firm D call. The V end was cut by 0 bases, the J end by 2 bases, with 5 bases between. This CDR3 is 13 amino acids long. Germline assignment: CDR1 SGDLS and CDR2 YYNGEE. Here the CDR3 reads CASSVAVNTEAFF. The CDR3 bases are TGTGCCAGCAGCGTAGCCGTTAACACTGAAGCTTTCTTT. Filled out from reference TRBV9 and TRBJ1-1, the complete variable domain reads DSGVTQTPKHLITATGQRVTLRCSPRSGDLSVYWYQQSLDQGLQFLIQYYNGEERAKGNILERFSAQQFPDLHSELNLSSLELGDSALYFCASSVAVNTEAFFGQGTRLTVV.

The chain links TRBV6-5 to TRBJ2-6; perhaps TRBD1 as D (6 bases). The CDR3 contains 15 residues. Per germline, CDR1 MNHEY and CDR2 SVGAGI. V was pared by 6 bases and J by 2 bases, with 11 bases between. CDR3 residues: CASSRTGTGANVLTF. The CDR3 bases are TGTGCCAGCAGCCGAACAGGGACTGGGGCCAACGTCCTGACTTTC.

J is TRBJ1-5 and V is TRBV10-3; D might be TRBD1 (5 bases). Germline-derived CDR1 and CDR2 are ENHRY and SYGVKD. The length of the CDR3 is 13 residues. V was shortened by 3 bases and J by 5 bases, with 8 bases between the two germline ends. CDR3 in DNA: TGTGCCATCAGTGATCAGGGTGATCAGCCCCAGCATTTT. Amino acid sequence: CAISDQGDQPQHF.

This chain joins TRBV6-5 and TRBJ2-7; 10 nucleotides line up with TRBD1. Trimming removed 6 bases from V and 5 bases from J; junction bases left unmatched: 10. The length of the CDR3 is 15 residues. Germline assignment: CDR1 MNHEY and CDR2 SVGAGI. In nucleotides, the CDR3 is TGTGCCAGCAGAGAGACAGGGGGCAAATTCCACGAGCAGTACTTC. Its translation: CASRETGGKFHEQYF.

This chain links TRBV9 with TRBJ2-3; 7 nucleotides line up with TRBD2. J was trimmed by 0 bases and V by 4 bases; bases with no gene match: 2. CDR1 SGDLS and CDR2 YYNGEE come from the germline V gene. The CDR3 totals 14 residues. CDR3 loop: CASSPGLSTDTQYF. Here the CDR3 DNA reads TGTGCCAGCAGCCCGGGACTAAGCACAGATACGCAGTATTTT.

V gene TRBV10-3 combines with J gene TRBJ1-3, with 7 bases identical to TRBD1. With V trimmed by 10 bases and J by 2 bases, 5 bases remained unmatched. Germline V lookup: CDR1 ENHRY, CDR2 SYGVKD. This CDR3 is built from 13 residues. The CDR3 DNA sequence: TGTGCCACCGGGACAGCTCCTGGAAACACCATATATTTT. Protein sequence: CATGTAPGNTIYF.

The chain couples TRBV5-1 to TRBJ2-7; a weak D match, TRBD2 (7 bases). This CDR3 comprises 16 residues. Germline V gene sequence: CDR1 SGHRS, CDR2 YFSETQ. The V gene lost 0 bases and the J gene lost 6 bases, with 19 bases spanning the gap. The CDR3 nucleotides are TGCGCCAGCAGCTTGGACGGGACCGGGGGCGGGGGCGAGCAGTACTTC. Translating gives CASSLDGTGGGGEQYF.

J is TRBJ2-3 and V is TRBV19; D perhaps matches TRBD1 (5 bases). The germline V gene encodes CDR1 LNHDA and CDR2 SQIVND (reference sequence). The ends were cut back, 4 bases at V and 10 bases at J, with 15 bases in the middle. The CDR3 contains 13 residues. This chain's CDR3 is CASSTTVSWAQYF. In DNA form, the CDR3 reads TGTGCCAGTAGTACGACAGTCAGTTGGGCGCAGTATTTT.

The V call is TRBV6-2 or TRBV6-3, the J call TRBJ2-1, with TRBD1 identical over 7 bases. The CDR3 is 17 residues long. Unmatched junction bases numbered 13, after V lost 0 bases and J lost 8 bases. Germline loops: CDR1 MNHEY, CDR2 SVGEGT. Written as DNA, the CDR3 is TGTGCCAGCAGTTACTCACCAACCGGGACAGCCCTCTATGAGCAGTTCTTC. It specifies CASSYSPTGTALYEQFF.